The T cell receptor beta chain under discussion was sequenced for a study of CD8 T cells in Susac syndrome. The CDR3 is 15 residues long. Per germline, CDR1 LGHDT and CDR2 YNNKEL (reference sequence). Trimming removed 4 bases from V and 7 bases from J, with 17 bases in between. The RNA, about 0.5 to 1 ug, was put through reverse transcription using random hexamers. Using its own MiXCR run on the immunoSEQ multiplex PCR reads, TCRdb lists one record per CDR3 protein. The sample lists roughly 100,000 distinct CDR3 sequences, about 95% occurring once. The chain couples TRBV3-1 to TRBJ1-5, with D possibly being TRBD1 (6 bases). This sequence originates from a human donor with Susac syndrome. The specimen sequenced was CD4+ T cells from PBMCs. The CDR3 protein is CASSLGTRLGQPQHF. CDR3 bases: TGTGCCAGCAGCCTAGGGACACGATTGGGGCAGCCCCAGCATTTT.